One and the same sample provided the 2 T cell receptor beta chains below, sequenced in a study of T cell repertoires in cytomegalovirus infection. TCRdb reanalysed the reads using MiXCR and keeps one entry per CDR3 protein. The sample contains 200,000 to 300,000 distinct CDR3 sequences, over 8% of which appear only once. Source material: PBMCs. The receptors come from a human donor in good health (CMV status not recorded). Some clones in this sample may be carry-over from other donors' samples.

This clonotype was recorded many times. This rearrangement joins TRBV30 to TRBJ1-2; D ambiguous. Germline assignment: CDR1 GTSNPN and CDR2 SVGIG (reference sequence). Trimming cost V 4 bases and J 2 bases, with 11 bases left between them. The CDR3 runs to 13 residues. The CDR3 here is CAWTDWANYGYTF. The DNA for the CDR3 is TGTGCCTGGACGGATTGGGCAAACTATGGCTACACCTTC.

The rearrangement uses TRBV6-5 and TRBJ2-7; 11 nucleotides agree with TRBD1. Trimming removed 5 bases from V and 2 bases from J; junction bases left unmatched: 8. The CDR3 covers 16 residues. Germline V CDR1 and CDR2: MNHEY, SVGAGI. CDR3 bases: TGTGCCAGCAGTCCGGGGGCGGGACAGGGGGCCTACGAGCAGTACTTC. Translating gives CASSPGAGQGAYEQYF.